This T cell receptor (beta chain) was retrieved from a study of T cell responses to AZD1222 COVID-19 vaccine. Study conclusions and caveats: Vaccination with two AZD1222 doses was followed by a rise in Spike-specific TCR breadth and depth. White British people made up most donors, females outnumbered males, and clonal diversity was possibly underestimated. Repertoire collection took place solely once the T cell response had peaked. CD4 TCRs associated with vaccination spanned spike, dominating at 160-218 and 743-854.

This clone has a single count. No antigen is known for it. CDR1 and CDR2 (germline): GTSNPN, SVGIG (reference sequence). This CDR3 has 13 residues. V shed 4 bases and J shed 6 bases, with 16 bases lying between them. Sequencing was performed with immunoSEQ multiplex PCR; in TCRdb, only in-frame clones are kept and a portion is missing. The sample holds 150,000 to 200,000 clones, roughly 88% seen once. This chain joins TRBV30 and TRBJ2-7, with D unresolved. The source material was peripheral blood, sampled 28 days after the second AZD1222 dose. This TCR came from an adult who received the AZD1222 COVID-19 vaccine. For the CDR3, the DNA is TGTGCCTGGACCTCCCGGCCAGATCGCGAGCAGTACTTC. This gives the protein CAWTSRPDREQYF.